The 12 T cell receptor beta chains below come from one sample, sequenced in a study of tumour-infiltrating T cells in Burkitt lymphoma (dated by TCRdb to the early 2020s). Library preparation was by the immunoSEQ multiplex PCR assay. Imported from immuneACCESS, the table was reduced by TCRdb to in-frame sequences with V and J called. These copies leave out some clones; in studies compared against another copy, an unresolved V gene accounts for under half, and the cause of the remainder is not known. This sample gives around 5,600 clones in total; 9.5% to 10% of them show up just once. About 2% of the sample lies in the top ten. Sequencing input: tumor tissue. The receptors were gathered from a human donor with diffuse large B-cell lymphoma.

The sample holds a few counts of this clone. This chain uses TRBV28 with TRBJ1-2; D gene uncertain. V lost 3 bases and J lost 0, with 11 bases in between. The CDR3 has 15 residues. Germline V gene data show CDR1 as MDHEN and CDR2 as SYDVKM. The CDR3 nucleotides are TGTGCCAGCAGTTTGCCGGGCTCAGCTAACTATGGCTACACCTTC. Amino acid sequence: CASSLPGSANYGYTF.

This clone was found a few times. This chain uses TRBV6-5 with TRBJ2-7; 9 nucleotides line up with TRBD2. The germline V gene has CDR1 MNHEY and CDR2 SVGAGI. Trimming took 5 bases from V and 3 from J; bases not matched to a gene: 8. The CDR3 runs to 15 residues. CDR3 residues: CASSPLAGDLYEQYF. The DNA of the CDR3 is TGTGCCAGCAGTCCGTTAGCGGGGGATCTCTACGAGCAGTACTTC.

This clone occurred a few times. At the DNA level, this CDR3 is encoded by other sequences in the same sample as well. This sequence joins TRBV7-8 and TRBJ1-2; TRBD1 aligns across 10 bases. The CDR3 is 18 amino acids. With 0 bases clipped from V and 0 bases from J, the junction kept 7 bases outside the gene matches. The germline gives CDR1 SGHVS, CDR2 FQNEAQ. The chain's CDR3 is CASSLAPPTGGSNYGYTF. The CDR3 nucleotides are TGTGCCAGCAGCTTAGCACCTCCGACAGGGGGCTCTAACTATGGCTACACCTTC. The full variable domain, in which reference TRBV7-8 and TRBJ1-2 provide the parts outside the CDR3, is GAGVSQSPRYKVAKRGQDVALRCDPISGHVSLFWYQQALGQGPEFLTYFQNEAQLDKSGLPSDRFFAERPEGSVSTLKIQRTQQEDSAVYLCASSLAPPTGGSNYGYTFGSGTRLTVV.

This clone was counted only a few times. The chain employs TRBV4-1 and TRBJ2-7; D gene uncertain. The CDR3 loop spans 14 amino acids. Germline values: CDR1 MGHRA, CDR2 YSYEKL. Between the trimmed V and J ends, which lost 1 base and 1 base, there was a span of 8 bases. CDR3 nucleotides: TGCGCCAGCAGCCAAGTTGGGGAATCCTACGAGCAGTACTTC. Encoded protein: CASSQVGESYEQYF.

This clone was counted only a few times. V is TRBV5-5 and J is TRBJ1-2, with D hard to call. The CDR3 length is 12 residues. Germline values: CDR1 SGHKS, CDR2 YYEKEE (reference sequence). V lost 4 bases and J lost 5, with 9 bases in between. Written as DNA, the CDR3 is TGTGCCAGCAGCCCCGAAGGGTATGGCTACACCTTC. It encodes CASSPEGYGYTF.

The J gene is TRBJ2-3, the V gene TRBV5-1; D perhaps matches TRBD1 (5 bases). Trimming removed 5 bases at V and 0 bases at J, with 10 bases between. Germline lookup yields CDR1 SGHRS and CDR2 YFSETQ. This CDR3 has 14 residues. The CDR3 is CASSQGISTDTQYF. CDR3 in DNA: TGCGCCAGCAGTCAGGGAATTAGCACAGATACGCAGTATTTT.

This clone was counted a few times. This rearrangement joins TRBV7-6 to TRBJ2-2, with D uncertain. The CDR3 length is 19 residues. Between the trimmed V and J ends, which lost 1 base and 3 bases, there was a span of 21 bases. Germline loops: CDR1 SGHVS, CDR2 FNYEAQ. For the CDR3, the DNA is TGTGCCAGCAGCTTAGAGATCTGGGCTGGAGACACCCACACCGGGGAGCTGTTTTTT. Residues: CASSLEIWAGDTHTGELFF.

The chain uses TRBV10-3 and TRBJ1-1; 7 bases match TRBD1. This CDR3 has 15 residues. The J segment lost 1 base and the V segment lost 1 base, leaving 3 bases of the junction unmatched. Per germline, CDR1 ENHRY and CDR2 SYGVKD. The CDR3: CAISEYGTANTEAFF. Here the CDR3 DNA reads TGTGCCATCAGTGAGTACGGGACAGCGAACACTGAAGCTTTCTTT.

Of note for this clone: The germline gene is not matched at one end of the junction; a read error may be the cause. The same CDR3 also results from other DNA sequences found in this sample. CDR3 loop: CASKASGAPGELFF. In nucleotides, the CDR3 is TGTGCCAGCAAGGCCTCGGGGGCTCCCGGGGAGCTATTTTTT. The J gene is TRBJ2-2, the V gene TRBV19; D tentatively reads TRBD1 or TRBD2 (6 bases each). In germline, CDR1 is LNHDA, CDR2 SQIVND (reference sequence). There are 14 residues in the CDR3.

This clone appeared a few times. The V and J genes are TRBV7-8 and TRBJ1-5; D unresolved. This CDR3 is 13 amino acids long. CDR1 and CDR2 (germline): SGHVS, FQNEAQ. Trimming left V 0 bases short and J 7 bases short, with 7 bases between. CDR3 in amino acids: CASSLASSQPQHF. In nucleotides, the CDR3 is TGTGCCAGCAGCTTAGCCTCATCCCAGCCCCAGCATTTT. Full variable domain (outside the CDR3, taken from reference TRBV7-8 and TRBJ1-5): GAGVSQSPRYKVAKRGQDVALRCDPISGHVSLFWYQQALGQGPEFLTYFQNEAQLDKSGLPSDRFFAERPEGSVSTLKIQRTQQEDSAVYLCASSLASSQPQHFGDGTRLSIL.

This clone was observed a few times. The chain has TRBV7-6 and TRBJ2-5; the D gene is possibly TRBD1 (6 bases). The CDR3 totals 14 residues. Germline loops: CDR1 SGHVS, CDR2 FNYEAQ. V lost 6 bases, J lost 2 bases, and 13 bases lay in between. CDR3 DNA: TGTGCCAGCAGGCCGACAGGTCTACAAGAGACCCAGTACTTC. Amino acids: CASRPTGLQETQYF. Based on the CDR3 plus reference TRBV7-6 and TRBJ2-5, the full variable domain is GAGVSQSPRYKVTKRGQDVALRCDPISGHVSLYWYRQALGQGPEFLTYFNYEAQQDKSGLPNDRFSAERPEGSISTLTIQRTEQRDSAMYRCASRPTGLQETQYFGPGTRLLVL.

This chain uses TRBV29-1 with TRBJ1-2, with a possible D match to TRBD1 (6 bases). Germline-derived CDR1 and CDR2 are SQVTM and ANQGSEA. The V end lost 3 bases, the J end lost 6 bases, and 8 bases lay between the germline ends. The CDR3 totals 11 residues. The CDR3 sequence is CSVEGGDGYTF. The CDR3 coding sequence is TGCAGCGTTGAGGGGGGCGATGGCTACACCTTC. Combining the CDR3 with reference TRBV29-1 and TRBJ1-2 gives the whole variable domain SAVISQKPSRDICQRGTSLTIQCQVDSQVTMMFWYRQQPGQSLTLIATANQGSEATYESGFVIDKFPISRPNLTFSTLTVSNMSPEDSSIYLCSVEGGDGYTFGSGTRLTVV.